A single sample is the source of the 13 T cell receptor beta chains below, sequenced in a study of early T cells in non-severe SARS-CoV-2 infection. Via MiXCR, TCRdb re-called the 5' RACE reads, giving one row per CDR3 protein. This table holds under 85,000 distinct CDR3 sequences, about 13% found once. Input material: whole blood. These receptors all come from an adult who was a healthcare worker with PCR-confirmed SARS-CoV-2 infection or an uninfected control (not recorded which).

The chain has TRBV29-1 and TRBJ2-3, with 7 bases that match TRBD2. The CDR3 consists of 13 residues. The junction had 4 bases not matched to a gene; V was cut back by 7 bases and J by 0 bases. In germline, CDR1 is SQVTM, CDR2 ANQGSEA. CDR3 sequence (DNA): TGCAGCGGATTAGCGGGCAGCACAGATACGCAGTATTTT. It encodes CSGLAGSTDTQYF.

To note about this clonotype: A junction end diverges from the germline sequence, so it may reflect a read error. V and J are TRBV5-1 and TRBJ2-6; 8 bases match TRBD1. The CDR3 has 14 residues. The germline V gene encodes CDR1 SGHRS and CDR2 YFSETQ. The CDR3 protein is CTSRQGTGANVLTF. The CDR3 DNA is TGCACCAGCAGACAGGGGACTGGGGCCAACGTCCTGACTTTC.

This clonotype occurred many times. The chain uses TRBV6-5 and TRBJ1-1; D gene ambiguous. Germline V lookup: CDR1 MNHEY, CDR2 SVGAGI. The CDR3 covers 16 residues. The V and J ends lost 0 bases and 1 base respectively, with 12 bases between them. CDR3 bases: TGTGCCAGCAGTTACTCGTTCATAGGGCAGAACACTGAAGCTTTCTTT. The encoded protein is CASSYSFIGQNTEAFF.

The chain employs TRBV25-1 and TRBJ1-2; tentative D call: TRBD1 (6 bases). V lost 3 bases and J 4 bases, leaving 12 bases between the germline ends. CDR1 is MGHDK and CDR2 is SYGVNS in the germline V gene. The CDR3 runs to 14 residues. CDR3 sequence (DNA): TGTGCCAGCAGTGATCGTGACAGGAGCTATGGCTACACCTTC. The encoded protein is CASSDRDRSYGYTF.

There are a few counts of this clonotype. The chain uses TRBV2 and TRBJ2-1, with D unclear. Germline V gene data show CDR1 as SNHLY and CDR2 as FYNNEI. The CDR3 runs to 11 residues. V was clipped by 4 bases and J by 6 bases, with 4 bases between them. The CDR3 loop is CASSAFNEQFF. DNA for the CDR3: TGTGCCAGCAGTGCCTTCAATGAGCAGTTCTTC.

The chain combines TRBV9 with TRBJ1-4; D perhaps matches TRBD1 (6 bases). Germline V gene data show CDR1 as SGDLS and CDR2 as YYNGEE. Trimming cost V 0 bases and J 2 bases, with 11 bases left between them. The CDR3 has 16 amino acids. DNA for the CDR3: TGTGCCAGCAGCGTAGGAGGGGGAGCGACTAATGAAAAACTGTTTTTT. Protein product: CASSVGGGATNEKLFF.

This clonotype was seen many times. The rearrangement links TRBV3-1 to TRBJ2-1, with D perhaps TRBD2 (6 bases). The germline V gene encodes CDR1 LGHDT and CDR2 YNNKEL (reference sequence). V lost 6 bases and J 11 bases, leaving 14 bases between the germline ends. The length of the CDR3 is 12 residues. The CDR3 DNA follows: TGTGCCAGCAGGCGAGCAGCGGGTAAGCAGTTCTTC. This encodes CASRRAAGKQFF.

CDR3 in DNA: TGTGCCATCAGTGACACGAACACTGAAGCTTTCTTT. It encodes CAISDTNTEAFF. The rearrangement joins TRBV10-3 to TRBJ1-1, with D uncertain. CDR3 length equals 12 residues. Trimming left V 3 bases short and J 1 base short, with 3 bases between. Germline V gene data show CDR1 as ENHRY and CDR2 as SYGVKD.

This rearrangement joins TRBV5-8 to TRBJ2-1; tentatively, D is TRBD2 (7 bases). V lost 0 bases and J lost 8, with 12 bases in between. The germline CDR1 and CDR2 sequences are SGHTS and YDEGEE. The CDR3 runs to 14 residues. The CDR3, as DNA: TGTGCCAGCAGCTTGGGCGGGGGCCCCTATGAGCAGTTCTTC. The encoded protein is CASSLGGGPYEQFF.

This clonotype was detected a few times. The V call is TRBV3-1, the J call TRBJ2-3; 7 bases align to TRBD2. V was pared by 5 bases and J by 4 bases, with 0 bases of the junction left unmatched. The CDR3 covers 12 residues. Germline V gene sequence: CDR1 LGHDT, CDR2 YNNKEL (reference sequence). CDR3 protein: CASSGGADTQYF. CDR3 sequence (DNA): TGTGCCAGCAGCGGGGGGGCAGATACGCAGTATTTT.

At least ten counts were recorded for this clonotype. The V call is TRBV18, the J call TRBJ2-3; 12 bases fit TRBD1. V shed 3 bases, J shed 2 bases, and the junction held 6 bases outside the gene matches. CDR1 KGHSH and CDR2 LQKENI come from the germline V gene. This CDR3 is built from 17 residues. This CDR3 is CASSPPGQGAYTDTQYF. CDR3 sequence (DNA): TGTGCCAGCTCACCTCCGGGACAGGGGGCTTACACAGATACGCAGTATTTT.

This clonotype was found many times. The chain couples TRBV19 to TRBJ2-1; 12 bases are shared with TRBD2. This CDR3 has 16 amino acids. The junction had 5 bases not matched to a gene; V was cut back by 1 base and J by 7 bases. Germline CDR1 and CDR2: LNHDA and SQIVND (reference sequence). Here the CDR3 DNA reads TGTGCCAGTAGTATAGCAAAGACTAGCGGGAGTAATGAGCAGTTCTTC. Its protein product is CASSIAKTSGSNEQFF.

This clonotype was seen many times. The chain recombines TRBV25-1 with TRBJ1-1, with D uncertain. Germline V gene sequence: CDR1 MGHDK, CDR2 SYGVNS. Trimming cost V 4 bases and J 1 base, with 7 bases left between them. CDR3 size: 13 residues. The chain's CDR3 is CASSGHTNTEAFF. The CDR3, as DNA: TGTGCCAGCAGTGGCCATACGAACACTGAAGCTTTCTTT.